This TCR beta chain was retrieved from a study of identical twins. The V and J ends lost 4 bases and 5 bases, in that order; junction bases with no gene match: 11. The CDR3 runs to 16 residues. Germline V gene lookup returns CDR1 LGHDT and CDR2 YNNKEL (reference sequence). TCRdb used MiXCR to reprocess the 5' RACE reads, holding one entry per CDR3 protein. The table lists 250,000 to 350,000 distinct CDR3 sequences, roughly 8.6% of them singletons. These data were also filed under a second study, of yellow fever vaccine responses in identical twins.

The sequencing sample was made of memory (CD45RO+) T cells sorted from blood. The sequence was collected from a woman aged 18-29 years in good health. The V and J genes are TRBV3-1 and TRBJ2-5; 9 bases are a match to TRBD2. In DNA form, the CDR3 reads TGTGCCAGCAGCCGGAAAGGGGCGGGGGGGCGTGAGACCCAGTACTTC. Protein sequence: CASSRKGAGGRETQYF.